This T cell receptor beta chain was sequenced in a study of blood T cell repertoires in COVID-19. Across the study: Collection of acute and convalescent COVID-19 samples took place in the United States, Italy and Spain.

Original data processing: Cell counts per sample came from amplifying reference gene primers. Some clones are missing from TCRdb's copy, which holds only in-frame ones; the method was immunoSEQ multiplex PCR. V and J calls plus clone size are reproduced from that table; the DNA served to infer D and trimming. Of more than 130,000 clones listed, 84% were seen once; the top ten hold 8.8%. The CDR3 runs 15 residues. Trimming stripped 0 bases from V and 9 bases from J, with 12 bases between. The germline CDR1 and CDR2 sequences are MGHRA and YSYEKL. This TCR was sampled from an elderly woman in a cohort sampled during active or convalescent COVID-19. Sequencing used peripheral blood. V and J are TRBV4-1 and TRBJ1-6, with no clear D. The DNA for the CDR3 is TGCGCCAGCAGCCAAGAGGCGGCCCTGGGTTCACCCCTCCACTTT. It specifies CASSQEAALGSPLHF.